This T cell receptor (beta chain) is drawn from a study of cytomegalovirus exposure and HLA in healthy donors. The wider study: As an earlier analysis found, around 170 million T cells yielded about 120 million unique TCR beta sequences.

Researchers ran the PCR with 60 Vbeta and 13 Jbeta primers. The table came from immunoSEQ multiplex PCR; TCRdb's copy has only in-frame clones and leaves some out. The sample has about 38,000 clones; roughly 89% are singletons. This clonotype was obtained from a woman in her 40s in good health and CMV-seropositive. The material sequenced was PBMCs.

CDR3 coding DNA: TGCGCCAGCAGCTTGTCGGGGGCAGCGGGGAAGGAGACCCAGTACTTC. Translating it yields CASSLSGAAGKETQYF. The chain uses TRBV5-1 and TRBJ2-5; D perhaps matches TRBD2 (7 bases). Per germline, CDR1 SGHRS and CDR2 YFSETQ. V lost 1 base and J 5 bases, leaving 18 bases between the germline ends. CDR3 length equals 16 residues. Based on the CDR3 plus reference TRBV5-1 and TRBJ2-5, the full variable domain is KAGVTQTPRYLIKTRGQQVTLSCSPISGHRSVSWYQQTPGQGLQFLFEYFSETQRNKGNFPGRFSGRQFSNSRSEMNVSTLELGDSALYLCASSLSGAAGKETQYFGPGTRLLVL.